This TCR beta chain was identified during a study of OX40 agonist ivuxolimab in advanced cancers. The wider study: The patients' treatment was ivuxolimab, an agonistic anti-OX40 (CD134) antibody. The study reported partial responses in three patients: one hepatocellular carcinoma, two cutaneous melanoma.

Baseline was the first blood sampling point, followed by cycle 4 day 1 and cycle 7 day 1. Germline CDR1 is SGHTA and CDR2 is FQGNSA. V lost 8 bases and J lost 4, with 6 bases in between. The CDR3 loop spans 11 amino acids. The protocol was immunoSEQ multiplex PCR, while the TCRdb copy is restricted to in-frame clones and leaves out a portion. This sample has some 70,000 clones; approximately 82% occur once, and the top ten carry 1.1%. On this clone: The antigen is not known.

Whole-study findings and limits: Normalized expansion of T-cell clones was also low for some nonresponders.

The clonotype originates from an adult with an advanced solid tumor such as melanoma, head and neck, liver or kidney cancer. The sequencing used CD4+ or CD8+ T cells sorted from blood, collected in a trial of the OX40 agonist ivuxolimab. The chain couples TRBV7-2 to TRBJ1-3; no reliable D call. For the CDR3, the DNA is TGTGCCAGCGGTCGGGGAAACACCATATATTTT. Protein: CASGRGNTIYF.